The sequence of this T cell receptor beta chain was determined in a study of T cells in Graves' hyperthyroidism and ophthalmopathy. This clonotype came up many times. Amplification yielded TCR beta CDR3 regions, with RNA transcripts as the source. The HTBI set primed first-round TCR CDR3 RT-PCR. TCRdb re-derived calls from the multiplex PCR reads in MiXCR, one entry per CDR3 protein. The sample yields over 150,000 distinct CDR3 sequences, roughly 17% seen once. No progression to ophthalmopathy during 18 months of follow-up defined stable disease. The study left out patients who had uncontrolled infection, other autoimmune disease, pregnancy or lactation. CDR1 DFQATT and CDR2 SNEGSKA come from the germline V gene (reference sequence). There are 15 residues in the CDR3. V trimming: 6 bases; J trimming: 4 bases; junction bases outside the gene matches: 9.

The sample consisted of blood. The TCR originated in a woman between 50 and 59 years old with Graves' hyperthyroidism. The chain uses TRBV20-1 and TRBJ2-1, with 10 bases identical to TRBD2. CDR3 coding DNA: TGCAGTGCCCACGGGGCTAGCGGGAGTTACAATGAGCAGTTCTTC. Protein sequence: CSAHGASGSYNEQFF.